Shown below are 10 T cell receptor beta chains from a single sample sequenced in a study of T cell responses to AZD1222 COVID-19 vaccine. Profiled with immunoSEQ multiplex PCR; TCRdb holds only in-frame clones, not every one. The sample records around 190,000 clones, approximately 86% being singletons. The material sequenced was peripheral blood, taken 28 days after the second AZD1222 dose. These receptors were obtained from an adult who received the AZD1222 COVID-19 vaccine.

The gene calls are TRBV6-5 and TRBJ1-6; D is uncertain. V was shortened by 0 bases and J by 8 bases, with 5 bases between the two germline ends. From germline, CDR1 is MNHEY and CDR2 SVGAGI. The CDR3 length is 13 residues. CDR3 region: CASSYSRDSPLHF. CDR3 nucleotides: TGTGCCAGCAGTTACTCGAGGGATTCACCCCTCCACTTT.

V usage is TRBV9 and J usage is TRBJ2-2, with 10 bases matching TRBD1. Looked up from germline, CDR1 is SGDLS and CDR2 is YYNGEE. The CDR3 spans 16 residues. With V trimmed by 0 bases and J by 4 bases, 3 bases remained unmatched. The CDR3 loop is CASSVGGTGVTGELFF. CDR3 DNA sequence: TGTGCCAGCAGCGTAGGAGGGACAGGGGTCACCGGGGAGCTGTTTTTT.

The chain combines TRBV6-5 with TRBJ2-7, with 7 bases matching TRBD1. The junction had 2 bases not matched to a gene; V was cut back by 6 bases and J by 3 bases. Looked up from germline, CDR1 is MNHEY and CDR2 is SVGAGI. This CDR3 comprises 12 residues. In DNA form, the CDR3 reads TGTGCCAGCAGCGCAGGGGGCTACGAGCAGTACTTC. As protein: CASSAGGYEQYF.

The chain uses TRBV3-1 (or the pseudogene TRBV3-2) and TRBJ1-2, with TRBD1 matching 8 bases. This CDR3 is 16 amino acids long. With 1 base clipped from V and 4 bases from J, the junction kept 8 bases outside the gene matches. Germline CDR1 LGHDT, CDR2 YNNKEL (reference sequence). CDR3: CASSQGSGDRTYGYTF. For the CDR3, the DNA is TGTGCCAGCAGCCAAGGATCGGGGGACAGGACCTATGGCTACACCTTC.

The CDR3: CASSQDLTGGDYGYTF. As DNA, the CDR3 is TGCGCCAGCAGCCAAGATTTGACAGGGGGTGACTATGGCTACACCTTC. The V call is TRBV4-3, the J call TRBJ1-2; 9 nucleotides agree with TRBD1. Germline CDR1 is LGHNA and CDR2 is YSLEER. V shed 0 bases and J 3 bases; nucleotides not matched to a gene: 5. The CDR3 runs to 16 residues.

The rearrangement uses TRBV5-1 and TRBJ2-7; D is uncertain. The CDR3 length is 14 residues. The ends were cut back, 0 bases at V and 5 bases at J, with 12 bases in the middle. Germline V gene sequence: CDR1 SGHRS, CDR2 YFSETQ. CDR3 amino acids: CASSLESFSDEQYF. The DNA for the CDR3 is TGCGCCAGCAGCTTGGAGTCATTTAGTGACGAGCAGTACTTC.

This chain joins TRBV7-6 and TRBJ1-5, with D unresolved. Germline CDR1 SGHVS, CDR2 FNYEAQ. Trimming stripped 1 base from V and 6 bases from J, with 10 bases between. The CDR3 covers 14 residues. CDR3 sequence: CASSLVGPGQPQHF. DNA for the CDR3: TGTGCCAGCAGCTTAGTTGGACCGGGTCAGCCCCAGCATTTT.

This chain connects TRBV19 to TRBJ1-4, with 7 nucleotides matching TRBD1. CDR1 and CDR2 (germline): LNHDA, SQIVND (reference sequence). The CDR3 spans 13 residues. The ends lost 6 bases at V and 8 bases at J; junction bases unmatched: 6. The CDR3 protein is CASRLTGSEKLFF. CDR3 nucleotide sequence: TGTGCCAGTAGATTGACAGGGAGCGAAAAACTGTTTTTT.

V usage is TRBV13 and J usage is TRBJ1-1; TRBD1 matches at 8 bases. This CDR3 has 15 residues. Germline assignment: CDR1 PRHDT and CDR2 FYEKMQ (reference sequence). V lost 4 bases, J lost 1 base, and 5 bases stayed unmatched. CDR3 loop: CASSWTGRTNTEAFF. In DNA form, the CDR3 reads TGTGCCAGCAGCTGGACAGGGAGAACGAACACTGAAGCTTTCTTT.

The rearrangement uses TRBV11-3 and TRBJ2-1; D possibly corresponds to TRBD2 (6 bases). CDR3 size: 15 residues. Germline V gives CDR1 SGHNT, CDR2 YENEEA. The V end was cut by 4 bases, the J end by 5 bases, with 15 bases between. CDR3 protein: CASSSRRLGNNEQFF. The CDR3 DNA is TGTGCCAGCAGCTCACGCCGACTAGGCAACAATGAGCAGTTCTTC.